These 25 T cell receptor beta chains were sequenced from one sample in a study of shared clonotypes between healthy human individuals. The data were produced by immunoSEQ multiplex PCR, yet TCRdb's version contains in-frame clones alone and is incomplete. The data show millions of clones, about 95% seen once. CD8 cells regarded as naive lacked CD45RO, were positively chosen for CCR7, and omitted terminally differentiated effector memory CD45RA+ cells. The sample consisted of naive CD8+ T cells sorted from blood. These receptors originate from a man aged 18 to 35 in good health.

J is TRBJ2-5 and V is TRBV7-9; perhaps TRBD2 as D (5 bases). The CDR3 sequence is 14 residues long. V lost 4 bases, J lost 1 base, and 10 bases lay in between. Germline CDR1 reads SEHNR; CDR2 reads FQNEAQ (reference sequence). DNA of the CDR3: TGTGCCAGCAGCTCACTAGTCCCCCAAGAGACCCAGTACTTC. It yields the protein CASSSLVPQETQYF.

This chain uses TRBV6-5 with TRBJ2-5; possibly TRBD1 for D (5 bases). Germline CDR1 and CDR2: MNHEY and SVGAGI. V dropped 2 bases and J dropped 4 bases, with 17 bases sitting between them. The CDR3 sequence is 16 residues long. CDR3 loop: CASSYSQGGVGETQYF. CDR3 DNA: TGTGCCAGCAGTTACAGTCAGGGTGGGGTGGGAGAGACCCAGTACTTC.

This sequence joins TRBV7-2 and TRBJ2-7; TRBD2 aligns across 10 bases. Germline V gene lookup returns CDR1 SGHTA and CDR2 FQGNSA. This CDR3 is 13 amino acids long. The trim removed 8 bases at V and 3 bases at J, leaving 4 bases unmatched. The CDR3 DNA sequence: TGTGCCAGCCGAGCGGGAGGGGGCTACGAGCAGTACTTC. It translates to CASRAGGGYEQYF.

This chain connects TRBV27 to TRBJ2-7; D might be TRBD1 (6 bases). V lost 5 bases, J lost 4 bases, and 15 bases lay in between. Germline lookup yields CDR1 MNHEY and CDR2 SMNVEV (reference sequence). The CDR3 has 14 residues. CDR3 nucleotide sequence: TGTGCCAGCAGTCCGGGACACGGAAATTACGAGCAGTACTTC. Its protein product is CASSPGHGNYEQYF.

The chain couples TRBV6-1 to TRBJ2-3, with TRBD2 matching 11 bases. The CDR3 runs 16 residues. Germline V CDR1 and CDR2: MNHNS, SASEGT. The junction had 1 base not matched to a gene; V was cut back by 1 base and J by 1 base. The chain's CDR3 is CASSEETSGGTDTQYF. CDR3 coding DNA: TGTGCCAGCAGTGAAGAGACTAGCGGGGGCACAGATACGCAGTATTTT.

This chain links TRBV9 with TRBJ2-5; possibly TRBD1 or TRBD2 for D (5 bases each). Germline V lookup: CDR1 SGDLS, CDR2 YYNGEE. Trimming removed 4 bases at V and 2 bases at J, with 24 bases between. This CDR3 comprises 18 residues. The CDR3 region is CASSPHDWDDVRQETQYF. For the CDR3, the DNA is TGTGCCAGCAGCCCTCACGATTGGGACGATGTGCGGCAAGAGACCCAGTACTTC.

This sequence joins TRBV20-1 and TRBJ2-3; D unresolved. Trimming stripped 6 bases from V and 5 bases from J, with 9 bases between. The CDR3 totals 11 residues. CDR1 and CDR2 from the germline V gene are DFQATT and SNEGSKA (reference sequence). The CDR3 sequence is CSARSVDTQYF. For the CDR3, the DNA is TGCAGTGCCAGGAGTGTAGATACGCAGTATTTT.

The J gene is TRBJ2-1, the V gene TRBV5-6; 9 bases match TRBD2. Germline V CDR1 and CDR2: SGHDT, YYEEEE. The CDR3 spans 15 residues. J lost 4 bases, V lost 3 bases, and 5 bases had no gene match. CDR3 DNA sequence: TGTGCCAGCAGCTCCTCTAGCGGGGTATACAATGAGCAGTTCTTC. This gives the protein CASSSSSGVYNEQFF.

The chain carries TRBV4-3 and TRBJ1-4; D unresolved. The ends were cut back, 0 bases at V and 7 bases at J, with 12 bases in the middle. The CDR3 spans 15 residues. Germline CDR1 is LGHNA and CDR2 is YSLEER. The CDR3 DNA reads as TGCGCCAGCAGCCAAGATTACAGTCGTCTTGAAAAACTGTTTTTT. This encodes CASSQDYSRLEKLFF.

This chain links TRBV10-1 with TRBJ2-7, with a weak D call TRBD1 (6 bases). The CDR3 contains 16 residues. The V gene lost 3 bases and the J gene lost 2 bases, with 17 bases spanning the gap. CDR1 and CDR2 from the germline V gene are WNHNN and SYGVQD (reference sequence). CDR3 sequence: CASSDHDRPFPYEQYF. The CDR3, as DNA: TGCGCCAGCAGTGACCATGACAGGCCCTTTCCCTACGAGCAGTACTTC.

This sequence joins TRBV27 and TRBJ1-6; D not resolved. The CDR3 is 16 amino acids. The germline gives CDR1 MNHEY, CDR2 SMNVEV (reference sequence). V lost 1 base and J 2 bases, leaving 9 bases between the germline ends. CDR3 amino acids: CASSLYWVAYNSPLHF. The CDR3, as DNA: TGTGCCAGCAGTTTATACTGGGTCGCCTATAATTCACCCCTCCACTTT.

V usage is TRBV11-1 and J usage is TRBJ2-7, with 7 positions matching TRBD2. Germline V gene sequence: CDR1 SGHAT, CDR2 FQDESV (reference sequence). J was trimmed by 2 bases and V by 7 bases; bases with no gene match: 11. This CDR3 has 15 amino acids. The CDR3 loop reads CASTPGLADTYEQYF. The CDR3 bases are TGTGCCAGCACCCCCGGGCTAGCGGATACCTACGAGCAGTACTTC.

The V gene is TRBV21-1, the J gene TRBJ2-5. TRBV21-1 is recorded as a pseudogene. There are 16 residues in the CDR3. The CDR3 DNA is TGTGCCAGCAGCAAGACCGAAACCAACCGTCAAGAGACCCAGTACTTC. Translation: CASSKTETNRQETQYF.

The chain employs TRBV4-3 and TRBJ2-1, with D possibly being TRBD2 (5 bases). The CDR3 runs 17 residues. Trimming took off 0 bases at V and 6 bases at J, with 18 bases between the two ends. The V gene's germline CDR1 is LGHNA and CDR2 YSLEER. This CDR3 is CASSQEVAGGHANEQFF. The CDR3 nucleotides read TGCGCCAGCAGCCAAGAAGTTGCTGGCGGGCATGCCAATGAGCAGTTCTTC.

CDR3 sequence: CASSLGSGVRDTQYF. CDR3 in DNA: TGTGCCAGCAGCTTAGGGTCGGGGGTTAGAGATACGCAGTATTTT. The V call is TRBV7-3, the J call TRBJ2-3; D is perhaps TRBD2 (6 bases). The V and J ends lost 2 bases and 5 bases respectively, with 14 bases between them. Per the germline V gene, CDR1 is SGHTA and CDR2 is FQGTGA. CDR3 length equals 15 residues.

The chain uses TRBV1 and TRBJ2-5; TRBD2, as called in the table, went unchecked against the DNA. TRBV1 is assigned pseudogene status. This CDR3 is 16 amino acids long. The CDR3 reads CTSSQISDSRSETQYF. CDR3 bases: TGCACCAGCAGCCAGATTTCGGACTCAAGATCGGAGACCCAGTACTTC.

About this clone itself: Other DNA sequences in this specimen translate into the identical CDR3. The chain joins TRBV7-9 to TRBJ1-5; TRBD1 agrees at 7 bases. CDR3 length equals 15 residues. J was trimmed by 1 base and V by 6 bases; bases with no gene match: 6. Germline V gene sequence: CDR1 SEHNR, CDR2 FQNEAQ (reference sequence). The CDR3 DNA reads TGTGCCAGCAGTCCACCGGGACAGAGCAATCAGCCCCAGCATTTT. Translating gives CASSPPGQSNQPQHF.

The chain links TRBV10-3 to TRBJ2-3; TRBD1 aligns across 7 bases. Germline assignment: CDR1 ENHRY and CDR2 SYGVKD. The CDR3 has 13 amino acids. Trimming at V came to 7 bases and at J to 5 bases, leaving 6 bases not matched to a gene. CDR3 in amino acids: CAINQAGGDTQYF. The CDR3 DNA reads as TGTGCCATCAATCAGGCAGGGGGAGATACGCAGTATTTT.

Notes on this clone: Other DNA sequences in the same sample also yield this CDR3. The J gene is TRBJ1-1, the V gene TRBV29-1; D uncertain. V lost 4 bases and J lost 5, with 5 bases in between. The CDR3 length is 10 residues. Germline CDR1 reads SQVTM; CDR2 reads ANQGSEA. The CDR3 protein is CSVVVTEAFF. CDR3 bases: TGCAGCGTTGTGGTAACTGAAGCTTTCTTT.

This clone was detected once. This CDR3 is also generated by other DNA sequences in the sample. The chain combines TRBV7-9 with TRBJ2-7; a possible D gene is TRBD1 (6 bases). V lost 6 bases and J lost 1, with 13 bases in between. The CDR3 is made up of 14 amino acids. Germline CDR1 SEHNR, CDR2 FQNEAQ (reference sequence). The CDR3 nucleotides are TGTGCCAGCAGTTCCCCCGGACAGTCCTACGAGCAGTACTTC. It is translated as CASSSPGQSYEQYF.

Notes on this clone: The same CDR3 arises from other DNA sequences in this sample as well. The genes are TRBV7-6 and TRBJ2-3, with D possibly TRBD2 on 6 matching bases. This CDR3 comprises 14 residues. V lost 2 bases, J lost 3 bases, and 9 bases lay in between. The V gene's germline CDR1 is SGHVS and CDR2 FNYEAQ. CDR3 nucleotide sequence: TGTGCCAGCAGCTTATTTGGGGGGACAGATACGCAGTATTTT. Translated, it gives CASSLFGGTDTQYF.

The chain couples TRBV30 to TRBJ1-2; D not resolved. The V end lost 5 bases, the J end lost 2 bases, and 9 bases lay between the germline ends. Germline values: CDR1 GTSNPN, CDR2 SVGIG (reference sequence). The CDR3 loop spans 12 amino acids. CDR3 nucleotide sequence: TGTGCCTGGCGTTCAGAGAACTATGGCTACACCTTC. Amino acid sequence: CAWRSENYGYTF. The full variable domain, completed using reference TRBV30 and TRBJ1-2, is SQTIHQWPATLVQPVGSPLSLECTVEGTSNPNLYWYRQAAGRGLQLLFYSVGIGQISSEVPQNLSASRPQDRQFILSSKKLLLSDSGFYLCAWRSENYGYTFGSGTRLTVV.

This clone was counted a single time. This chain uses TRBV7-9 with TRBJ2-3; D gene ambiguous. Germline CDR1 and CDR2: SEHNR and FQNEAQ (reference sequence). Trimming stripped 5 bases from V and 3 bases from J, with 9 bases between. The CDR3 is 13 amino acids. The CDR3 DNA reads as TGTGCCAGCAGCGAAGGGTGGACAGATACGCAGTATTTT. Amino acid sequence: CASSEGWTDTQYF.

The V gene is TRBV30, the J gene TRBJ2-6; 10 bases fit TRBD2. CDR1 and CDR2 (germline): GTSNPN, SVGIG (reference sequence). This CDR3 has 19 residues. The V and J ends lost 1 base and 0 bases, in that order; junction bases with no gene match: 9. DNA for the CDR3: TGTGCCTGGAGTGGGGAGGGGACTAGCGCTAGCTCTGGGGCCAACGTCCTGACTTTC. The encoded protein is CAWSGEGTSASSGANVLTF.

V gene TRBV6-6 combines with J gene TRBJ1-1, with D possibly being TRBD1 (5 bases). Germline V CDR1 and CDR2: MNHNY, SVGAGI (reference sequence). The CDR3 consists of 14 residues. V shed 7 bases and J shed 1 base, with 13 bases lying between them. CDR3 sequence: CASNYGARNTEAFF. The CDR3 DNA sequence: TGTGCCAGCAACTACGGGGCAAGGAACACTGAAGCTTTCTTT.